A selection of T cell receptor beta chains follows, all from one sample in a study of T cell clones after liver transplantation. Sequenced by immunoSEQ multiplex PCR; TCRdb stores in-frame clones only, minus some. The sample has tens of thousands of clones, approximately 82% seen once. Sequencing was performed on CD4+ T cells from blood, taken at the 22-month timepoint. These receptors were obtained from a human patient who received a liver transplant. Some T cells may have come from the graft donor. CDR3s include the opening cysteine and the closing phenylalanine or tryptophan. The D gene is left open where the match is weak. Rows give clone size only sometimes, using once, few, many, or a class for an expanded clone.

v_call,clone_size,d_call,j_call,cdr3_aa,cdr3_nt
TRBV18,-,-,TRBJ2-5,CASSSQAGRETQYF,TGTGCCAGCTCATCCCAGGCAGGGAGAGAGACCCAGTACTTC
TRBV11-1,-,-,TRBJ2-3,CASSPEDGYTDTQYF,TGTGCCAGCAGCCCCGAAGACGGATATACAGATACGCAGTATTTT
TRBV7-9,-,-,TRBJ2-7,CASSLFGASRDSGYEQYF,TGTGCCAGCAGCTTATTCGGGGCCTCACGGGACTCAGGATACGAGCAGTACTTC
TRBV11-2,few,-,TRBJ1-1,CASSLDHVNTEAFF,TGTGCCAGCAGCTTAGATCACGTGAACACTGAAGCTTTCTTT
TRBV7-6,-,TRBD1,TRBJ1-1,CASSLGQEREAFF,TGTGCCAGCAGCTTGGGACAGGAAAGGGAAGCTTTCTTT
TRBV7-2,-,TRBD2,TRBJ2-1,CASSGGGSSNEQFF,TGTGCCAGCAGCGGGGGGGGTTCGAGCAATGAGCAGTTCTTC
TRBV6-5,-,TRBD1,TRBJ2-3,CASRISTGGPDTQYF,TGTGCCAGCAGAATATCGACAGGGGGCCCAGATACGCAGTATTTT
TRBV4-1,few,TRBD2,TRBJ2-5,CASSLTSGRETQYF,TGCGCCAGCAGCCTAACTAGCGGGAGGGAGACCCAGTACTTC
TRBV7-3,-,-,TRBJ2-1,CASSLNPTSFGEQFF,TGTGCCAGCAGCTTAAACCCGACTAGTTTCGGCGAGCAGTTCTTC
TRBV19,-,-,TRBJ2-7,CASSIDGSTYEQYF,TGTGCCAGTAGTATAGATGGATCCACCTACGAGCAGTACTTC
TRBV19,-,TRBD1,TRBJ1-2,CASSIGTGNGYTF,TGTGCCAGTAGTATCGGGACAGGGAATGGCTACACCTTC
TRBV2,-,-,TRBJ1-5,CASSDRTHSFSNQPQHF,TGTGCCAGCAGTGATAGGACTCACTCGTTTAGCAATCAGCCCCAGCATTTT
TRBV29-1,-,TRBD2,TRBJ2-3,CSVGLARVPDTQYF,TGCAGCGTTGGACTAGCAAGGGTCCCAGATACGCAGTATTTT
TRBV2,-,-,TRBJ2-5,CASSEGETQYF,TGTGCCAGCAGTGAAGGGGAGACCCAGTACTTC
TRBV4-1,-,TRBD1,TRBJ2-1,CASSHFLAGQGRHEQFF,TGCGCCAGCAGCCACTTTTTGGCGGGACAGGGAAGGCATGAGCAGTTCTTC
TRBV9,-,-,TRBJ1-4,CASSARASNEKLFF,TGTGCCAGCAGCGCCCGGGCCTCGAATGAAAAACTGTTTTTT
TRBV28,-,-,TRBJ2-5,CASKHRIVQETQYF,TGTGCCAGTAAGCACCGCATCGTGCAAGAGACCCAGTACTTC
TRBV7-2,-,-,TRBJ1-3,CASSLGAHSGNTIYF,TGTGCCAGCAGCTTAGGGGCCCACTCTGGAAACACCATATATTTT
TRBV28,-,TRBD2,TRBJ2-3,CASSVGTSQHTQYF,TGTGCCAGCAGTGTCGGGACTAGCCAACATACGCAGTATTTT
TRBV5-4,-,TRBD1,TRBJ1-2,CASSSRTTGGNYGYTF,TGTGCCAGCAGCTCTCGGACGACAGGGGGCAACTATGGCTACACCTTC
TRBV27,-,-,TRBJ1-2,CASSSSRSGEYGYTF,TGTGCCAGCAGTTCTTCTAGGTCCGGCGAATATGGCTACACCTTC
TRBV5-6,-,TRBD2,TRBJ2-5,CASSLYLAGLLQETQYF,TGTGCCAGCAGCTTGTACCTAGCGGGACTACTTCAAGAGACCCAGTACTTC
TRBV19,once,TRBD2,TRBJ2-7,CASSSPGLAGRYEQYF,TGTGCCAGTAGCTCCCCGGGACTAGCGGGGCGCTACGAGCAGTACTTC
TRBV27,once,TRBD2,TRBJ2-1,CASSLTSGKYNEQFF,TGTGCCAGCAGTTTGACTAGCGGGAAATACAATGAGCAGTTCTTC
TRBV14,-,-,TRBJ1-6,CASSPLQPRSPLHF,TGTGCCAGCAGCCCTCTTCAGCCTCGGTCACCCCTCCACTTT
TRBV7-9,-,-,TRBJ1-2,CASSLLYIGPSGYTF,TGTGCCAGCAGCTTACTCTATATAGGTCCTTCTGGCTACACCTTC
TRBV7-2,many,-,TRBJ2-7,CASSMTRTEQYF,TGTGCCAGCAGCATGACTAGGACCGAGCAGTACTTC
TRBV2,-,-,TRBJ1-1,CASISQEVAFF,TGTGCCAGCATTTCGCAGGAGGTAGCTTTCTTT
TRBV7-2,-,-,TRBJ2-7,CASSLAGPGSYEQYF,TGTGCCAGCAGCTTAGCGGGGCCGGGATCCTACGAGCAGTACTTC
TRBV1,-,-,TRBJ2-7,CTSSSGSGSYEQYF,TGCACCAGCAGCAGTGGGAGCGGATCCTACGAGCAGTACTTC
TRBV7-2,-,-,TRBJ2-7,CASSASYEQYF,TGTGCCAGCAGCGCTTCCTACGAGCAGTACTTC
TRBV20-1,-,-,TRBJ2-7,CSARVGLSEYF,TGCAGTGCTAGAGTTGGTCTCAGTGAGTACTTC
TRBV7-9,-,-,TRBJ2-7,CASSFEKDYEQYF,TGTGCCAGCAGCTTCGAAAAAGATTACGAGCAGTACTTC
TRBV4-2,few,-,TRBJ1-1,CASSQDPGWRDTEAFF,TGTGCCAGCAGCCAAGACCCGGGGTGGAGGGACACTGAAGCTTTCTTT
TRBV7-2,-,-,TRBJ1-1,CASSPHELVTEAFF,TGTGCCAGCAGCCCCCACGAATTGGTGACTGAAGCTTTCTTT
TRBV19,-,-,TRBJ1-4,CASSFGGTNEKLFF,TGTGCCAGTAGTTTCGGGGGGACCAATGAAAAACTGTTTTTT
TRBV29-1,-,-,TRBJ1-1,CSVGHLNTEAFF,TGCAGCGTTGGACACCTTAACACTGAAGCTTTCTTT
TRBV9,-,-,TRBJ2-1,CASSFHNEQFF,TGTGCCAGCAGCTTCCACAATGAGCAGTTCTTC
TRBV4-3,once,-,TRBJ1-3,CASSQDSGDSGNTIYF,TGCGCCAGCAGCCAAGATTCAGGGGATTCTGGAAACACCATATATTTT
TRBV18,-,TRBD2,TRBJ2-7,CASSPRTSGPYEQYF,TGTGCCAGCTCACCCAGGACTAGCGGACCCTACGAGCAGTACTTC
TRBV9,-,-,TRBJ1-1,CASSRYVNTEAFF,TGTGCCAGCAGCCGTTATGTTAACACTGAAGCTTTCTTT
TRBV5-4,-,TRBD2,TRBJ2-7,CASSFGLAGGQYEQYF,TGTGCCAGCAGCTTCGGACTAGCGGGGGGGCAATACGAGCAGTACTTC